The source of this TCR beta chain is a study of blood T cell repertoires in COVID-19. Study information: Sites in the United States, Italy and Spain provided acute and convalescent COVID-19 samples.

Methods used by the authors: Estimation of nucleated cell counts relied on the amplification of reference gene primers. Clones were read by immunoSEQ multiplex PCR, and TCRdb kept only the in-frame ones, dropping some. The DNA was the basis for D and trimming; V, J and clone size are from that table. The sample yields about 200,000 clones, around 80% seen once. V lost 1 base to trimming and J lost 4 bases, with 7 bases between them. Germline CDR1 and CDR2: LNHDA and SQIVND (reference sequence). This CDR3 is 14 amino acids long. The sequence was obtained from an elderly woman with acute or convalescent COVID-19. The specimen was peripheral blood. This chain joins TRBV19 and TRBJ2-2, with D uncertain. In DNA form, the CDR3 reads TGTGCCAGTAGTATAGCTACCCTCACCGGGGAGCTGTTTTTT. Translated, it gives CASSIATLTGELFF.